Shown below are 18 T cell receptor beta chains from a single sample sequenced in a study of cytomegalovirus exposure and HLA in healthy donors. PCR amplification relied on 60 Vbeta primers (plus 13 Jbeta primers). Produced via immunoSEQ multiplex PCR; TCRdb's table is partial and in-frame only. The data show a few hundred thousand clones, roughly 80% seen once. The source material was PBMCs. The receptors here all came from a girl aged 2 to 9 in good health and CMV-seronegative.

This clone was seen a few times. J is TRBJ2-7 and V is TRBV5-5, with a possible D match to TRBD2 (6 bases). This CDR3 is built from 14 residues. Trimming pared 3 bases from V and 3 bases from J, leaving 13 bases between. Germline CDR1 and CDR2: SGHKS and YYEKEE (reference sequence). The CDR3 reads CASSSDTGLYEQYF. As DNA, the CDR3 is TGTGCCAGCAGCTCTGATACGGGACTCTACGAGCAGTACTTC.

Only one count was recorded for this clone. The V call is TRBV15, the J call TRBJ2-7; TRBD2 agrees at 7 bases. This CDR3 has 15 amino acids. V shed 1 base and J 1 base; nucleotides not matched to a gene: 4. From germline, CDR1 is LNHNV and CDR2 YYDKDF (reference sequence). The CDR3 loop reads CATSRVGRASYEQYF. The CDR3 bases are TGTGCCACCAGCAGAGTTGGGAGGGCGTCCTACGAGCAGTACTTC.

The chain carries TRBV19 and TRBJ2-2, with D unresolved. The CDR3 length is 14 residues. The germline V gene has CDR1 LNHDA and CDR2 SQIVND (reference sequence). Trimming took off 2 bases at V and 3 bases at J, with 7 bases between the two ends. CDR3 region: CASSISVDTGELFF. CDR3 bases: TGTGCCAGTAGTATAAGCGTAGACACCGGGGAGCTGTTTTTT.

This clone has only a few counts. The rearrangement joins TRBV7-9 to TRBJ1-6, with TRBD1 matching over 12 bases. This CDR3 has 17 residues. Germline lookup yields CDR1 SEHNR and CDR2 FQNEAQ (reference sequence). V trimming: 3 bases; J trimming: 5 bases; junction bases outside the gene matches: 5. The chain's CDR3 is CASSLGQGALDNSPLHF. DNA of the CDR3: TGTGCCAGCAGCTTGGGACAGGGGGCTTTAGATAATTCACCCCTCCACTTT. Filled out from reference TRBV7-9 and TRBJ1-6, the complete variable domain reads DTGVSQNPRHKITKRGQNVTFRCDPISEHNRLYWYRQTLGQGPEFLTYFQNEAQLEKSRLLSDRFSAERPKGSFSTLEIQRTEQGDSAMYLCASSLGQGALDNSPLHFGNGTRLTVT.

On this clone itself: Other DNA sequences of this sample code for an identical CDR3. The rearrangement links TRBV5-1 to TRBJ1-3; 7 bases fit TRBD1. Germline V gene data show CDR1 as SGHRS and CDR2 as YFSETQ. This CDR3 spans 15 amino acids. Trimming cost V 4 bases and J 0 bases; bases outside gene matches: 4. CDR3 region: CASSPGQSSGNTIYF. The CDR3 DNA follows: TGCGCCAGCAGCCCGGGACAGAGCTCTGGAAACACCATATATTTT. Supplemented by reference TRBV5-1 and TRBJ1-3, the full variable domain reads KAGVTQTPRYLIKTRGQQVTLSCSPISGHRSVSWYQQTPGQGLQFLFEYFSETQRNKGNFPGRFSGRQFSNSRSEMNVSTLELGDSALYLCASSPGQSSGNTIYFGEGSWLTVV.

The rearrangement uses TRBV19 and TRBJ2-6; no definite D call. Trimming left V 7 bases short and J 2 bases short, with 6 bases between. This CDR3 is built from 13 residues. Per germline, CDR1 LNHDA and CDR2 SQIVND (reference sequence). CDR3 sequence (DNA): TGTGCCAGTACCCCAGCTGGGGCCAACGTCCTGACTTTC. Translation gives CASTPAGANVLTF.

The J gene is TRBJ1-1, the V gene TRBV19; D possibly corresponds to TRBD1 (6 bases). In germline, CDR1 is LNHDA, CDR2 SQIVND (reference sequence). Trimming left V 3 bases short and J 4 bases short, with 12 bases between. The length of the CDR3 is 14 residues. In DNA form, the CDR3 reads TGTGCCAGTAGTATGCAGGGGTTCGGCACTGAAGCTTTCTTT. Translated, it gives CASSMQGFGTEAFF.

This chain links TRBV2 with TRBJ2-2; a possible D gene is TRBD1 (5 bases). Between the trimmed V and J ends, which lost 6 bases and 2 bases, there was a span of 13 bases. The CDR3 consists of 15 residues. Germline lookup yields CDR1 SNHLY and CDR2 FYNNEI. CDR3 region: CASSFTGSNTGELFF. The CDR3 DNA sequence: TGTGCCAGCAGCTTTACAGGAAGCAACACCGGGGAGCTGTTTTTT.

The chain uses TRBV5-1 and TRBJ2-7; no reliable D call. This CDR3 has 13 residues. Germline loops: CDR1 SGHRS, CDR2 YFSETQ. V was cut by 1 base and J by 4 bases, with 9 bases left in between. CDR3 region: CASSLSRAYEQYF. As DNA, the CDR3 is TGCGCCAGCAGCTTGTCCCGCGCTTACGAGCAGTACTTC.

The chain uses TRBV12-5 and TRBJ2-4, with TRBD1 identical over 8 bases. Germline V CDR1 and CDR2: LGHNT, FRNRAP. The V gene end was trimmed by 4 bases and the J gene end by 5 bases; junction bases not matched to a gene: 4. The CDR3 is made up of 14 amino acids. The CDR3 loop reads CASGYGQGENIQYF. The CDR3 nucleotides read TGTGCTAGTGGTTATGGACAGGGCGAAAACATTCAGTACTTC.

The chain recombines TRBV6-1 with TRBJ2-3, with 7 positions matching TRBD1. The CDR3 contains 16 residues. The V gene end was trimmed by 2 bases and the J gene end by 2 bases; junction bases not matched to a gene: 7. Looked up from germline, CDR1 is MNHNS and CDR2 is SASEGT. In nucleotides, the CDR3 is TGTGCCAGCAGTGAATCTAGGGGGCTCCCCACAGATACGCAGTATTTT. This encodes CASSESRGLPTDTQYF.

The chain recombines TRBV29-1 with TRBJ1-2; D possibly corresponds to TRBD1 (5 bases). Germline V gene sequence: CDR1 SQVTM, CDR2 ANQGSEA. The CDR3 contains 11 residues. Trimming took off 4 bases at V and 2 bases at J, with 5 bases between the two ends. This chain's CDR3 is CSVGQNYGYTF. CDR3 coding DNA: TGCAGCGTTGGACAGAACTATGGCTACACCTTC.

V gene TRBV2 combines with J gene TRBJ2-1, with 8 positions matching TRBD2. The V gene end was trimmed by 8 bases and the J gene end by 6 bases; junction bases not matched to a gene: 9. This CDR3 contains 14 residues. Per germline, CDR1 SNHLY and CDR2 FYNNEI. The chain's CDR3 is CASRRTSSVNEQFF. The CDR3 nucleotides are TGTGCCAGCCGACGGACTAGCTCAGTCAATGAGCAGTTCTTC. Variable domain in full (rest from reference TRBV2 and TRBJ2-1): EPEVTQTPSHQVTQMGQEVILRCVPISNHLYFYWYRQILGQKVEFLVSFYNNEISEKSEIFDDQFSVERPDGSNFTLKIRSTKLEDSAMYFCASRRTSSVNEQFFGPGTRLTVL.

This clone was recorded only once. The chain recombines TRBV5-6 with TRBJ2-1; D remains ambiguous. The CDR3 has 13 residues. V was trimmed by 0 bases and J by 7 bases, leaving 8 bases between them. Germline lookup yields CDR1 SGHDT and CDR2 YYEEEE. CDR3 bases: TGTGCCAGCAGCTTGGAGTGGGCGAATGAGCAGTTCTTC. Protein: CASSLEWANEQFF.

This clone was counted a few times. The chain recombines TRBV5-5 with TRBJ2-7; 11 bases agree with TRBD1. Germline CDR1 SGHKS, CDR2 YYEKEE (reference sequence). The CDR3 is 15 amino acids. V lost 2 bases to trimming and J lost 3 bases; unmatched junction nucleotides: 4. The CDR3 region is CASSFRGTGGYEQYF. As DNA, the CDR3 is TGTGCCAGCAGCTTCAGAGGGACAGGGGGCTACGAGCAGTACTTC.

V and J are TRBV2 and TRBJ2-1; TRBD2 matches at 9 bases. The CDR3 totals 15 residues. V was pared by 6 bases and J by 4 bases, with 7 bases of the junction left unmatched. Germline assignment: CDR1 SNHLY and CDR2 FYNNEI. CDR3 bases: TGTGCCAGCAGGGAGGGACTAGCAGATTACAATGAGCAGTTCTTC. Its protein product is CASREGLADYNEQFF.

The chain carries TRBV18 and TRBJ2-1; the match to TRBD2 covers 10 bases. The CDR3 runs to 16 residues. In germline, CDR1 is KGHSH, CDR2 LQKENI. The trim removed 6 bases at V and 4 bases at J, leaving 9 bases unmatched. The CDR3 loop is CASSKARTSGYNEQFF. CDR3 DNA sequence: TGTGCCAGCTCCAAGGCCCGGACTAGCGGTTACAATGAGCAGTTCTTC.

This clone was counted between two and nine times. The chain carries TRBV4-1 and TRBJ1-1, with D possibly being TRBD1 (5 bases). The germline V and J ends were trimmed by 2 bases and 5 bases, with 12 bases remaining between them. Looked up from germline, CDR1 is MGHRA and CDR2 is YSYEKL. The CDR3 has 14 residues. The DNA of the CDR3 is TGCGCCAGCAGCCAACCAGGGAGGAGGACTGAAGCTTTCTTT. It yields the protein CASSQPGRRTEAFF.